What follows are 24 T cell receptor beta chains derived from one specimen sequenced in a study of cytomegalovirus exposure and HLA in healthy donors. This table comes from immunoSEQ multiplex PCR, and its TCRdb copy is limited to in-frame clones, with some not included. Of 150,000 to 200,000 clones in the sample, 86% were seen once. Sequencing was done on a sample of PBMCs. These receptors all come from a man aged 25 to 40 in good health and CMV-seropositive.

The rearrangement joins TRBV28 to TRBJ1-2; 11 bases fit TRBD1. This CDR3 spans 16 amino acids. Germline trimming cut 2 bases from V and 8 bases from J; bases unmatched to any gene: 10. Germline-derived CDR1 and CDR2 are MDHEN and SYDVKM. CDR3 in amino acids: CASSLPPGQGAWGYTF. The DNA for the CDR3 is TGTGCCAGCAGTTTACCTCCCGGACAGGGGGCATGGGGCTACACCTTC.

The rearrangement links TRBV5-6 to TRBJ2-5; TRBD1 aligns across 9 bases. J gave up 5 bases and V 4 bases, and 12 bases lay outside the gene matches. The CDR3 sequence is 16 residues long. Germline V gene lookup returns CDR1 SGHDT and CDR2 YYEEEE. CDR3 in amino acids: CASSPRGQGLRETQYF. Here the CDR3 DNA reads TGTGCCAGCAGCCCTAGGGGACAGGGCCTGAGGGAGACCCAGTACTTC. Combining the CDR3 with reference TRBV5-6 and TRBJ2-5 gives the whole variable domain DAGVTQSPTHLIKTRGQQVTLRCSPKSGHDTVSWYQQALGQGPQFIFQYYEEEERQRGNFPDRFSGHQFPNYSSELNVNALLLGDSALYLCASSPRGQGLRETQYFGPGTRLLVL.

The genes are TRBV7-2 and TRBJ2-4; the D is unclear. CDR3 length: 13 residues. Trimming left V 4 bases short and J 10 bases short, with 14 bases between. Germline V gives CDR1 SGHTA, CDR2 FQGNSA. This CDR3 reads CASSSLALLIQYF. As DNA, the CDR3 is TGTGCCAGCAGCTCTTTGGCTCTTTTGATTCAGTACTTC.

This clone was detected only once. The chain combines TRBV28 with TRBJ1-2; TRBD1 agrees at 9 bases. The CDR3 runs 18 residues. The junction had 13 bases not matched to a gene; V was cut back by 5 bases and J by 0 bases. Germline V lookup: CDR1 MDHEN, CDR2 SYDVKM. The CDR3, as DNA: TGTGCCAGCAGTGCCCCTATTGGACAGGGGATCCCTAACTATGGCTACACCTTC. Amino acids: CASSAPIGQGIPNYGYTF.

This chain links TRBV11-3 with TRBJ2-5; perhaps D is TRBD1 or TRBD2 (5 bases each). V lost 0 bases, J lost 4 bases, and 15 bases lay in between. The CDR3 consists of 16 residues. The germline V gene encodes CDR1 SGHNT and CDR2 YENEEA. CDR3 sequence (DNA): TGTGCCAGCAGCTTAGAGAGCCTGGCAGGGAGAGAGACCCAGTACTTC. Protein sequence: CASSLESLAGRETQYF.

The J gene is TRBJ2-3, the V gene TRBV6-4; maybe TRBD1 (6 bases). The germline V and J ends were trimmed by 3 bases and 2 bases, with 6 bases remaining between them. The CDR3 runs 13 residues. From germline, CDR1 is MRHNA and CDR2 SNTAGT. CDR3 DNA sequence: TGTGCCAGCAGTGAGGGGGCCACAGATACGCAGTATTTT. It encodes CASSEGATDTQYF.

The chain uses TRBV30 and TRBJ1-1; D unclear. Trimming left V 2 bases short and J 8 bases short, with 15 bases between. The CDR3 is made up of 13 amino acids. Per the germline V gene, CDR1 is GTSNPN and CDR2 is SVGIG (reference sequence). Written as DNA, the CDR3 is TGTGCCTGGAGTTTTAGGGAGGATAGGGAAGCTTTCTTT. Protein: CAWSFREDREAFF. The full variable domain, rest sourced from reference TRBV30 and TRBJ1-1, is SQTIHQWPATLVQPVGSPLSLECTVEGTSNPNLYWYRQAAGRGLQLLFYSVGIGQISSEVPQNLSASRPQDRQFILSSKKLLLSDSGFYLCAWSFREDREAFFGQGTRLTVV.

Only one count was recorded for this clone. The gene calls are TRBV28 and TRBJ2-1, with no clear D. Germline-derived CDR1 and CDR2 are MDHEN and SYDVKM. The CDR3 is made up of 14 amino acids. V lost 6 bases and J lost 7, with 16 bases in between. Here the CDR3 DNA reads TGTGCCAGCAGCCATTACCAACTCGGGAATGAGCAGTTCTTC. It yields the protein CASSHYQLGNEQFF.

This sequence joins TRBV9 and TRBJ2-1; 8 bases line up with TRBD2. Germline V gene sequence: CDR1 SGDLS, CDR2 YYNGEE. V was pared by 6 bases and J by 4 bases, with 6 bases of the junction left unmatched. The CDR3 loop spans 14 amino acids. The CDR3 here is CASNTGGPYNEQFF. CDR3 nucleotide sequence: TGTGCCAGCAATACGGGGGGGCCGTACAATGAGCAGTTCTTC.

The CDR3 nucleotides are TGTGCCAGTAGTACTCAGGGGGCCAGCAATCAGCCCCAGCATTTT. It translates to CASSTQGASNQPQHF. V and J are TRBV19 and TRBJ1-5; 8 bases are shared with TRBD1. Germline V gene lookup returns CDR1 LNHDA and CDR2 SQIVND (reference sequence). This CDR3 has 15 residues. Trimming took 4 bases from V and 1 from J; bases not matched to a gene: 3.

The V call is TRBV28, the J call TRBJ1-1, with a possible D match to TRBD1 (5 bases). The germline V gene encodes CDR1 MDHEN and CDR2 SYDVKM. This CDR3 comprises 15 residues. V dropped 4 bases and J dropped 0 bases, with 12 bases sitting between them. CDR3 sequence (DNA): TGTGCCAGCAGTTACCAGGGACGGATGAACACTGAAGCTTTCTTT. Translating it yields CASSYQGRMNTEAFF.

The chain employs TRBV15 and TRBJ2-2; 7 positions match TRBD1. CDR3 length: 17 amino acids. Germline loops: CDR1 LNHNV, CDR2 YYDKDF (reference sequence). V shed 0 bases and J 5 bases; nucleotides not matched to a gene: 9. This chain's CDR3 is CATSRDRTGMRTGELFF. CDR3 nucleotide sequence: TGTGCCACCAGCAGAGATCGGACAGGAATGAGAACCGGGGAGCTGTTTTTT.

The chain employs TRBV6-5 and TRBJ2-2; D remains ambiguous. V lost 8 bases and J 1 base, leaving 11 bases between the germline ends. This CDR3 comprises 14 residues. The germline gives CDR1 MNHEY, CDR2 SVGAGI. This CDR3 is CASLPWGNTGELFF. DNA of the CDR3: TGTGCCAGCCTCCCGTGGGGGAACACCGGGGAGCTGTTTTTT.

This chain uses TRBV27 with TRBJ2-7; 8 bases are shared with TRBD2. The CDR3 sequence is 16 residues long. The germline V gene encodes CDR1 MNHEY and CDR2 SMNVEV (reference sequence). J was trimmed by 2 bases and V by 6 bases; bases with no gene match: 12. The CDR3 here is CASRPGGGPTTYEQYF. The CDR3 bases are TGTGCCAGCAGGCCCGGGGGGGGTCCGACAACCTACGAGCAGTACTTC.

This rearrangement joins TRBV2 to TRBJ2-1, with 9 bases fitting TRBD2. CDR1 is SNHLY, CDR2 FYNNEI, per germline. The J segment lost 1 base and the V segment lost 5 bases, leaving 9 bases of the junction unmatched. The CDR3 contains 17 residues. The CDR3 DNA reads TGTGCCAGCAGTTCAAGTTTAGCGGGAGCTTCCTACAATGAGCAGTTCTTC. This codes for CASSSSLAGASYNEQFF.

J is TRBJ1-1 and V is TRBV5-4; D not resolved. The germline V and J ends were trimmed by 2 bases and 2 bases, with 7 bases remaining between them. The V gene's germline CDR1 is SGHNT and CDR2 YYREEE (reference sequence). CDR3 length: 13 residues. CDR3 in amino acids: CASSFNSNTEAFF. CDR3 sequence (DNA): TGTGCCAGCAGCTTTAACAGCAACACTGAAGCTTTCTTT.

The chain joins TRBV5-4 to TRBJ2-5, with 8 bases lining up with TRBD1. The CDR3 spans 14 residues. V trimming: 4 bases; J trimming: 2 bases; junction bases outside the gene matches: 4. Germline V gene sequence: CDR1 SGHNT, CDR2 YYREEE (reference sequence). The CDR3 sequence is CASSTRQGQETQYF. The DNA of the CDR3 is TGTGCCAGCAGCACCAGACAGGGGCAAGAGACCCAGTACTTC.

The rearrangement uses TRBV25-1 and TRBJ1-1; TRBD1 is a possible D gene (5 bases). This CDR3 spans 12 amino acids. V gave up 3 bases and J gave up 11 bases, with 13 bases separating them. Germline CDR1 MGHDK, CDR2 SYGVNS. The CDR3, as DNA: TGTGCCAGCAGTGACCTGGGACCGCAGGCTTTCTTT. As protein: CASSDLGPQAFF.

The rearrangement links TRBV9 to TRBJ2-2, with D perhaps given as TRBD1 or TRBD2 (5 bases each). V lost 2 bases to trimming and J lost 4 bases, with 15 bases between them. Per germline, CDR1 SGDLS and CDR2 YYNGEE. The CDR3 runs to 16 residues. The CDR3: CASSVGATDSTGELFF. The DNA of the CDR3 is TGTGCCAGCAGCGTCGGGGCGACGGATAGCACCGGGGAGCTGTTTTTT.

The chain is built from TRBV7-3 and TRBJ2-5; 7 nucleotides line up with TRBD1. Germline V gene sequence: CDR1 SGHTA, CDR2 FQGTGA. This CDR3 comprises 14 residues. The J segment lost 3 bases and the V segment lost 5 bases, leaving 6 bases of the junction unmatched. The CDR3 sequence is CASSNPTGEETQYF. The CDR3 nucleotides are TGTGCCAGCAGCAACCCTACAGGGGAAGAGACCCAGTACTTC.

The chain has TRBV19 and TRBJ2-3; D is unclear. Trimming took 4 bases from V and 2 from J, leaving 4 bases between them. This CDR3 is built from 12 residues. Germline loops: CDR1 LNHDA, CDR2 SQIVND (reference sequence). CDR3 residues: CASSTYTDTQYF. The CDR3 nucleotides are TGTGCCAGTAGTACCTACACAGATACGCAGTATTTT.

This chain links TRBV13 with TRBJ2-1; the D is unclear. Germline V CDR1 and CDR2: PRHDT, FYEKMQ (reference sequence). V was clipped by 1 base and J by 8 bases, with 12 bases between them. This CDR3 is built from 14 residues. The CDR3 reads CASSLDSHRDEQFF. CDR3 nucleotides: TGTGCCAGCAGCTTAGATTCCCACCGGGATGAGCAGTTCTTC.

CDR3 protein: CASSLSGTSVADTQYF. CDR3 in DNA: TGCGCCAGCAGCTTGAGCGGGACTAGTGTTGCAGATACGCAGTATTTT. The chain recombines TRBV5-1 with TRBJ2-3; 8 positions match TRBD2. V lost 1 base, J lost 4 bases, and 8 bases stayed unmatched. This CDR3 is built from 16 residues. CDR1 and CDR2 (germline): SGHRS, YFSETQ.

The CDR3 loop is CASSRTQYEQYF. DNA for the CDR3: TGTGCCAGCAGCCGGACGCAGTACGAGCAGTACTTC. The V and J genes are TRBV6-5 and TRBJ2-7; D not resolved. The CDR3 is 12 residues long. The V gene's germline CDR1 is MNHEY and CDR2 SVGAGI. V was shortened by 6 bases and J by 4 bases, with 10 bases between the two germline ends.